Shown below are 25 T cell receptor beta chains from a single sample sequenced in a study of shared clonotypes between healthy human individuals. Repertoires were generated with immunoSEQ multiplex PCR, while TCRdb's copy carries only in-frame clones and drops some. The data contain about 2.3 million clones, 92% of them seen just once; the ten biggest clones take up roughly 0.34%. Material for sequencing was naive CD4+ T cells from PBMCs. The subset here: CD45RA+ positively selected. These receptor sequences come from a man aged 18 to 29 in good health. Some clones in this sample may be carry-over from other donors' samples.

This sequence joins TRBV27 and TRBJ2-7, with 7 bases lining up with TRBD1. CDR1 is MNHEY, CDR2 SMNVEV, per germline (reference sequence). This CDR3 is built from 14 residues. After removal of 3 bases from V and 4 bases from J, the junction contained 6 bases not matched to a gene. In DNA, the CDR3 is TGTGCCAGCAGTTTTGGGCAGGGGGTGTACGAGCAGTACTTC. It specifies CASSFGQGVYEQYF.

The chain uses TRBV7-3 and TRBJ2-3; D is possibly TRBD1 (6 bases). The CDR3 covers 15 residues. Per the germline V gene, CDR1 is SGHTA and CDR2 is FQGTGA. The V and J ends lost 1 base and 0 bases respectively, with 8 bases between them. The CDR3 spells CASSLKGHSTDTQYF. DNA for the CDR3: TGTGCCAGCAGCTTAAAGGGACATAGCACAGATACGCAGTATTTT.

The table lists this clone with a few counts. The genes are TRBV7-9 and TRBJ1-5; a weak D match, TRBD1 (5 bases). Trimming took off 5 bases at V and 7 bases at J, with 12 bases between the two ends. The germline V gene encodes CDR1 SEHNR and CDR2 FQNEAQ (reference sequence). CDR3 length equals 13 residues. DNA of the CDR3: TGTGCCAGCAGCCCTGGGGGGTCGCAGCCCCAGCATTTT. It translates to CASSPGGSQPQHF.

The J gene is TRBJ1-4, the V gene TRBV2, with 7 bases matching TRBD1. Germline loops: CDR1 SNHLY, CDR2 FYNNEI. J was trimmed by 5 bases and V by 6 bases; bases with no gene match: 9. The CDR3 spans 15 residues. CDR3 loop: CASRETGTENEKLFF. The CDR3 DNA reads as TGTGCCAGCAGGGAGACCGGGACAGAAAATGAAAAACTGTTTTTT.

This rearrangement joins TRBV5-1 to TRBJ2-3; 9 positions match TRBD2. The germline gives CDR1 SGHRS, CDR2 YFSETQ. V lost 4 bases to trimming and J lost 3 bases; unmatched junction nucleotides: 12. CDR3 length equals 17 residues. DNA of the CDR3: TGCGCCAGCAGCCAAAGACTGGGCGGGAGGGCAACAGATACGCAGTATTTT. Translated: CASSQRLGGRATDTQYF. Combining the CDR3 with reference TRBV5-1 and TRBJ2-3 gives the whole variable domain KAGVTQTPRYLIKTRGQQVTLSCSPISGHRSVSWYQQTPGQGLQFLFEYFSETQRNKGNFPGRFSGRQFSNSRSEMNVSTLELGDSALYLCASSQRLGGRATDTQYFGPGTRLTVL.

A few counts support this clone. This chain connects TRBV7-9 to TRBJ1-1; D gene uncertain. The CDR3 length is 12 residues. Germline V gives CDR1 SEHNR, CDR2 FQNEAQ (reference sequence). V gave up 4 bases and J gave up 8 bases, with 11 bases separating them. The CDR3 DNA is TGTGCCAGCAGCTCAAAGTGGGCAGAAGCTTTCTTT. Translating gives CASSSKWAEAFF.

The rearrangement joins TRBV10-2 to TRBJ2-5, with 9 bases identical to TRBD2. The CDR3 has 14 amino acids. V was pared by 5 bases and J by 2 bases, with 3 bases of the junction left unmatched. Germline V CDR1 and CDR2: WSHSY, SAAADI. The CDR3 spells CASSPSGEQETQYF. The CDR3 nucleotides are TGCGCCAGCAGTCCTAGCGGGGAACAAGAGACCCAGTACTTC.

The rearrangement links TRBV9 to TRBJ1-1, with 8 bases matching TRBD1. The J segment lost 8 bases and the V segment lost 4 bases, leaving 10 bases of the junction unmatched. Per the germline V gene, CDR1 is SGDLS and CDR2 is YYNGEE. The CDR3 totals 14 residues. CDR3 amino acids: CASSFGDRGSEAFF. The CDR3 coding sequence is TGTGCCAGCAGCTTCGGAGACAGGGGCTCCGAAGCTTTCTTT.

This clone was seen only a few times. The chain couples TRBV2 to TRBJ1-2, with 8 bases aligning to TRBD1. Germline CDR1 is SNHLY and CDR2 is FYNNEI. The V segment lost 7 bases and the J segment 4 bases; nucleotides outside the gene matches: 5. The CDR3 runs 13 residues. In nucleotides, the CDR3 is TGTGCCAGCATCGTCGACAGGGGCTATGGCTACACCTTC. Its protein is CASIVDRGYGYTF.

The chain uses TRBV2 and TRBJ2-7; D is uncertain. The V and J ends lost 6 bases and 12 bases respectively, with 15 bases between them. The CDR3 has 11 residues. The germline gives CDR1 SNHLY, CDR2 FYNNEI. The CDR3 here is CASSLWSVPYF. For the CDR3, the DNA is TGTGCCAGCAGCCTCTGGAGTGTGCCGTACTTC.

CDR3 coding DNA: TGTGCCAGCAGTTTTCGGTCTAGCGGGGACCCACGGTTCCCCGGGGAGCTGTTTTTT. Its protein product is CASSFRSSGDPRFPGELFF. The chain recombines TRBV28 with TRBJ2-2; TRBD2 agrees at 9 bases. V lost 3 bases and J lost 6; bases outside the gene matches: 17. Germline V gene lookup returns CDR1 MDHEN and CDR2 SYDVKM. This CDR3 contains 19 residues.

The chain couples TRBV9 to TRBJ2-6, with 8 bases identical to TRBD1. The CDR3 totals 18 residues. Germline CDR1 and CDR2: SGDLS and YYNGEE. After removal of 4 bases from V and 2 bases from J, the junction contained 11 bases not matched to a gene. Written as DNA, the CDR3 is TGTGCCAGCAGCCCCACCGGGACAGGTCCCACTGGGGCCAACGTCCTGACTTTC. Translation: CASSPTGTGPTGANVLTF.

The rearrangement links TRBV27 to TRBJ2-1; D is unresolved. Germline CDR1 and CDR2: MNHEY and SMNVEV (reference sequence). The CDR3 consists of 12 residues. The ends were cut back, 6 bases at V and 10 bases at J, with 13 bases in the middle. As DNA, the CDR3 is TGTGCCAGCAGCCGCACCCCAAGGGAGCAGTTCTTC. Translating it yields CASSRTPREQFF.

A word on this clone: The same CDR3 arises from other DNA sequences in this sample as well. CDR3 sequence reads: CSARREKLFF. For the CDR3, the DNA is TGCAGTGCTAGACGGGAAAAACTGTTTTTT. The gene calls are TRBV20-1 and TRBJ1-4; D gene ambiguous. In germline, CDR1 is DFQATT, CDR2 SNEGSKA (reference sequence). Between the trimmed V and J ends, which lost 2 bases and 8 bases, there was a span of 3 bases. CDR3 size: 10 residues.

The V call is TRBV7-3, the J call TRBJ2-1, with 7 nucleotides matching TRBD2. The V segment lost 5 bases and the J segment 4 bases; nucleotides outside the gene matches: 11. Looked up from germline, CDR1 is SGHTA and CDR2 is FQGTGA. This CDR3 has 16 residues. CDR3 in amino acids: CASSPRAGTGYNEQFF. The CDR3 DNA reads TGTGCCAGCAGCCCACGAGCGGGAACGGGTTACAATGAGCAGTTCTTC.

This clone was seen more than once but under ten times. The rearrangement joins TRBV11-2 to TRBJ1-2; D is perhaps TRBD1 (5 bases). Trimming stripped 5 bases from V and 0 bases from J, with 13 bases between. This CDR3 contains 15 residues. Germline assignment: CDR1 SGHAT and CDR2 FQNNGV. In DNA, the CDR3 is TGTGCCAGCAGCCTAGGGGAACCCTCTAACTATGGCTACACCTTC. Translating it yields CASSLGEPSNYGYTF.

The CDR3 nucleotides are TGTGCCAGCAGCACCTCCGGTACAGGCAGTGGCTACACCTTC. As protein: CASSTSGTGSGYTF. The chain employs TRBV2 and TRBJ1-2; D is perhaps TRBD1 (5 bases). Trimming took off 6 bases at V and 7 bases at J, with 18 bases between the two ends. Germline-derived CDR1 and CDR2 are SNHLY and FYNNEI. The CDR3 contains 14 residues.

This clone was seen a handful of times. This rearrangement joins TRBV2 to TRBJ1-5; D remains unclear. V was trimmed by 7 bases and J by 7 bases, leaving 17 bases between them. CDR1 and CDR2 from the germline V gene are SNHLY and FYNNEI. The CDR3 runs 14 residues. As DNA, the CDR3 is TGTGCCAGCACCGCCCTAAGAGAGGGCCAGCCCCAGCATTTT. This translates into CASTALREGQPQHF.

The gene calls are TRBV6-1 and TRBJ1-1, with no clear D. With 1 base removed from V and 10 bases from J, the gap between germline ends came to 10 bases. CDR3 length: 12 amino acids. Germline V CDR1 and CDR2: MNHNS, SASEGT. CDR3 in amino acids: CASSEVARGAFF. The CDR3 DNA follows: TGTGCCAGCAGTGAAGTGGCTCGGGGAGCTTTCTTT.

The CDR3 region is CASAPARRARQFF. CDR3 DNA: TGTGCCAGCGCCCCCGCGCGTCGAGCCAGGCAGTTCTTC. This rearrangement joins TRBV5-8 to TRBJ2-1; D is uncertain. This CDR3 comprises 13 residues. Germline CDR1 reads SGHTS; CDR2 reads YDEGEE. Trimming left V 7 bases short and J 12 bases short, with 20 bases between.

The CDR3 region is CASSESPGVDYNEQFF. For the CDR3, the DNA is TGTGCCAGCAGTGAAAGCCCGGGGGTGGACTACAATGAGCAGTTCTTC. The chain couples TRBV6-4 to TRBJ2-1; possible D gene TRBD2, 6 bases. The germline gives CDR1 MRHNA, CDR2 SNTAGT. V lost 3 bases to trimming and J lost 3 bases, with 15 bases between them. The CDR3 length is 16 residues.

This clone was seen only once. The chain recombines TRBV7-9 with TRBJ2-7, with D uncertain. Germline V lookup: CDR1 SEHNR, CDR2 FQNEAQ (reference sequence). The CDR3 totals 14 residues. The ends were cut back, 1 base at V and 6 bases at J, with 13 bases in the middle. This CDR3 reads CASSLVGKSAEQYF. The CDR3 region has the DNA TGTGCCAGCAGCTTAGTGGGGAAGTCGGCCGAGCAGTACTTC. Filled out from reference TRBV7-9 and TRBJ2-7, the complete variable domain reads DTGVSQNPRHKITKRGQNVTFRCDPISEHNRLYWYRQTLGQGPEFLTYFQNEAQLEKSRLLSDRFSAERPKGSFSTLEIQRTEQGDSAMYLCASSLVGKSAEQYFGPGTRLTVT.

This chain joins TRBV29-1 and TRBJ2-3; perhaps TRBD1 as D (7 bases). Germline loops: CDR1 SQVTM, CDR2 ANQGSEA. The V end lost 7 bases, the J end lost 4 bases, and 15 bases lay between the germline ends. The CDR3 extends over 13 amino acids. The CDR3 reads CSAARGRSDTQYF. The CDR3 nucleotides are TGCAGCGCTGCCAGGGGGAGGTCAGATACGCAGTATTTT.

The V gene is TRBV5-4, the J gene TRBJ2-3, with D possibly called TRBD1 or TRBD2 (5 bases each). There are 14 residues in the CDR3. Trimming left V 0 bases short and J 6 bases short, with 11 bases between. Germline CDR1 reads SGHNT; CDR2 reads YYREEE (reference sequence). CDR3 in amino acids: CASSLARGYDTQYF. DNA of the CDR3: TGTGCCAGCAGCTTGGCGAGGGGTTACGATACGCAGTATTTT.

The chain carries TRBV27 and TRBJ2-3; 8 nucleotides line up with TRBD2. Per germline, CDR1 MNHEY and CDR2 SMNVEV (reference sequence). The J segment lost 6 bases and the V segment lost 8 bases, leaving 7 bases of the junction unmatched. CDR3 length: 13 amino acids. DNA for the CDR3: TGTGCCAGCTCCACCGCGGGGGGTGATACGCAGTATTTT. Encoded protein: CASSTAGGDTQYF.